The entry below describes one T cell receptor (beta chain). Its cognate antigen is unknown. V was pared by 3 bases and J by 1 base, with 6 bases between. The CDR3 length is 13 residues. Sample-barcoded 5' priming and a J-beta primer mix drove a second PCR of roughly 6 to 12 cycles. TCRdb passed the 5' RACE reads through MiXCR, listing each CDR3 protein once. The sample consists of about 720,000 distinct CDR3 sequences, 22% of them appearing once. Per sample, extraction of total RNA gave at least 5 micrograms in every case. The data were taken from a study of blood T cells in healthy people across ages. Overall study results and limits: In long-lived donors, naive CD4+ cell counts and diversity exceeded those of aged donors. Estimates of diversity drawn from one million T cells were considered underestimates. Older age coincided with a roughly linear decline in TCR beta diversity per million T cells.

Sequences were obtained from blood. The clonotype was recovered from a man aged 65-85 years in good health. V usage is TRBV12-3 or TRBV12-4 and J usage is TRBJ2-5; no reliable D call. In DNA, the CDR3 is TGTGCCAGCAGTTTGCGGACCCAAGAGACCCAGTACTTC. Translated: CASSLRTQETQYF.